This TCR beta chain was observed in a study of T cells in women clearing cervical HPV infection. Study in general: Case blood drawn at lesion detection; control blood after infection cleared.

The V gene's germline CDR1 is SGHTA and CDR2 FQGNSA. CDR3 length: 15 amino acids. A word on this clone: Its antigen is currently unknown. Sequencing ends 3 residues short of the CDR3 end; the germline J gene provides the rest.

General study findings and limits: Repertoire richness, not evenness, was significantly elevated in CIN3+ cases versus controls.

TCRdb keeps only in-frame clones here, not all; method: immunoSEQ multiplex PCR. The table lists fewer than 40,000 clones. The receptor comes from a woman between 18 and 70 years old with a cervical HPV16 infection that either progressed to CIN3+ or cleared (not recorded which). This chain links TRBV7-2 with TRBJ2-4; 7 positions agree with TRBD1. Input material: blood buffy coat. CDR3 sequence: CASSLAGTVNYGQYF. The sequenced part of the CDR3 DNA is TGTGCCAGCAGCTTAGCCGGGACAGTCAACTATGGT.